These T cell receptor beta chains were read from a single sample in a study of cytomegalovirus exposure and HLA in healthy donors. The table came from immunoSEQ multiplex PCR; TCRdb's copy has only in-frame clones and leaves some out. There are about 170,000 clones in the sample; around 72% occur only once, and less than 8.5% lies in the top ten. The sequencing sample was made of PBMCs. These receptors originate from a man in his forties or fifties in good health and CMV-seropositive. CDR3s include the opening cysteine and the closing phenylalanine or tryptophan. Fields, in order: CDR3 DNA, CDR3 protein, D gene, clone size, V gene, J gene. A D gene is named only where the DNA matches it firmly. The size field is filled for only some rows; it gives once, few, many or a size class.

CDR3nt: TGTGCCACCAGCAGAGATGTGCTAGCGGGGGCCCAAGAGACCCAGTACTTC; CDR3aa: CATSRDVLAGAQETQYF; d_gene: TRBD2; abundance: once; v_gene: TRBV15; j_gene: TRBJ2-5
CDR3nt: TGTGCCAGCAGCGTAGGCGGGGGAGATAATTCACCCCTCCACTTT; CDR3aa: CASSVGGGDNSPLHF; d_gene: NA; abundance: few; v_gene: TRBV9; j_gene: TRBJ1-6
CDR3nt: TGTGCCAGCAGCTCGGATCGAGGGAGGTGGGGAGCCAAAAACATTCAGTACTTC; CDR3aa: CASSSDRGRWGAKNIQYF; d_gene: NA; abundance: NA; v_gene: TRBV7-9; j_gene: TRBJ2-4
CDR3nt: TGTGCCAGCAGTTACGGGAGCTTAGCGGGGGGGAATGAGCAGTTCTTC; CDR3aa: CASSYGSLAGGNEQFF; d_gene: TRBD2; abundance: NA; v_gene: TRBV6-5; j_gene: TRBJ2-1
CDR3nt: TGTGCCAGCAGCTTAAGAAGGGGACAGCAAGAGACCCAGTACTTC; CDR3aa: CASSLRRGQQETQYF; d_gene: TRBD1; abundance: NA; v_gene: TRBV13; j_gene: TRBJ2-5
CDR3nt: TGCGCCAGCAGTCAGGGCATGGGTCAGGACGAGCAGTACTTC; CDR3aa: CASSQGMGQDEQYF; d_gene: NA; abundance: NA; v_gene: TRBV5-1; j_gene: TRBJ2-7
CDR3nt: TGTGCCAGCAGTGAAGGACAGGGAACTAAGCAGTACTTC; CDR3aa: CASSEGQGTKQYF; d_gene: TRBD1; abundance: NA; v_gene: TRBV6-4; j_gene: TRBJ2-7
CDR3nt: TGTGCCAGCAGCCCATCAAGGGGGGGCGCGGGGGAGCAGTTCTTC; CDR3aa: CASSPSRGGAGEQFF; d_gene: NA; abundance: NA; v_gene: TRBV7-2; j_gene: TRBJ2-1
CDR3nt: TGCGCCAGCAGCAATAGCGGGGGCAGCACAGATACGCAGTATTTT; CDR3aa: CASSNSGGSTDTQYF; d_gene: TRBD2; abundance: NA; v_gene: TRBV4-3; j_gene: TRBJ2-3
CDR3nt: TGTGCCAGCAGCTTAGGTGGGGCGAGCTATGGCTACACCTTC; CDR3aa: CASSLGGASYGYTF; d_gene: NA; abundance: NA; v_gene: TRBV11-2; j_gene: TRBJ1-2